This entry describes one T cell receptor beta chain. Its target is unknown. Samples were assayed with immunoSEQ v3.0 at survey level. Per-sample sequencing targets were roughly 40,000-55,000 T-cell genomes. Profiling relied on immunoSEQ multiplex PCR, and the TCRdb table lists in-frame clones only, not all of them. Counted here are under 40,000 clones, roughly 82% occurring once; the ten biggest clones make up under 15%. The sample originates from a study of long-term antiretroviral therapy in people with HIV. Trimming cost V 4 bases and J 7 bases, with 5 bases left between them. This CDR3 contains 10 residues. Germline CDR1 and CDR2: DFQATT and SNEGSKA (reference sequence). Study-wide results and limits: The study found that diversity rose after ART but stayed below transplant donor controls. Repertoires looked antigen-experienced, with only a slight naive shift after ART.

The TCR sequence derives from a man younger than 35 with HIV. The sample here was unsorted PBMCs, taken 0.3 years after starting antiretroviral therapy. The V gene is TRBV20-1, the J gene TRBJ1-3, with D maybe TRBD1 (5 bases). CDR3 DNA sequence: TGCAGTGCTAAGGGGAACACCATATATTTT. Translating gives CSAKGNTIYF.